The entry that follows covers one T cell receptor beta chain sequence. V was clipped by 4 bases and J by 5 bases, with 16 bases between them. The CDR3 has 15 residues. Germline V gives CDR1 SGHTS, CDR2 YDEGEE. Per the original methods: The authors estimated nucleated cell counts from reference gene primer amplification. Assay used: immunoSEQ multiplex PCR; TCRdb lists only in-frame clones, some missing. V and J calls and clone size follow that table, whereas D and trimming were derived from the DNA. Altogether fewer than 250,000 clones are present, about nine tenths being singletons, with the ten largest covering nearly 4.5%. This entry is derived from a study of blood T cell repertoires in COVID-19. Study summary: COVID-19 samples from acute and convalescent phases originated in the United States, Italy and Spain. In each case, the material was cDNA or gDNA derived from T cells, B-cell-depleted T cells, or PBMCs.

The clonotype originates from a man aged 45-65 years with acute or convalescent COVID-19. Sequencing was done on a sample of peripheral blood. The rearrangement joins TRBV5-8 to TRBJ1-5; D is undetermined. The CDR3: CASSIEVAVDQPQHF. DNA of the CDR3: TGTGCCAGCAGCATCGAGGTGGCAGTCGATCAGCCCCAGCATTTT.